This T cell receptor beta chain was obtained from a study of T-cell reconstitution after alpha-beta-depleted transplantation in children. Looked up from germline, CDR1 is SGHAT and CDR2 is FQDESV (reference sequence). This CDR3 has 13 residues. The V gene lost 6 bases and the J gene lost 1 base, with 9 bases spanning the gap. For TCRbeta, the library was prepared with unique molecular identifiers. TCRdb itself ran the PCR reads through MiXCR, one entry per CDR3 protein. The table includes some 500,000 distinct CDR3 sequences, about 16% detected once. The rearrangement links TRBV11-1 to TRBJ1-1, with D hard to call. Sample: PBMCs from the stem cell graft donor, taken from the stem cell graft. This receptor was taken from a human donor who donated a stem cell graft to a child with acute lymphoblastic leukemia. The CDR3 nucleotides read TGTGCCAGCAGTTGGGTTGAGAACACTGAAGCTTTCTTT. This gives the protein CASSWVENTEAFF.